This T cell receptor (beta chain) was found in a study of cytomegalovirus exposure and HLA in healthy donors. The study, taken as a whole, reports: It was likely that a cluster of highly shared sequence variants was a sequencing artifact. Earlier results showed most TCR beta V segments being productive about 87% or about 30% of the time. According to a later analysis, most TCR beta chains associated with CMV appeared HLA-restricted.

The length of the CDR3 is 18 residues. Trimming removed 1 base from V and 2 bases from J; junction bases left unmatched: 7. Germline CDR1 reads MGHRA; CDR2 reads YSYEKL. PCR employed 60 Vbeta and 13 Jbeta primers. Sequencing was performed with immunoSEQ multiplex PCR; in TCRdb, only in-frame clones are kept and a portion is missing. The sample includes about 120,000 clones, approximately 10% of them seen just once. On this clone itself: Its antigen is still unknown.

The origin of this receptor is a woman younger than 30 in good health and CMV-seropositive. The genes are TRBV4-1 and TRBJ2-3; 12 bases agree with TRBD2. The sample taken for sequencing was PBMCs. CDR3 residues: CASSQGFLAGGPTDTQYF. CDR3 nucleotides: TGCGCCAGCAGCCAAGGGTTCCTAGCGGGAGGGCCCACAGATACGCAGTATTTT.